These T cell receptor beta chains were read from a single sample in a study of identical twins. TCRdb analysed the 5' RACE reads with MiXCR anew, one entry per CDR3 protein. The table has approximately 500,000 distinct CDR3 sequences, 20% to 25% seen once. The sample was also linked to a second study, of T cells expressing NK-cell markers.

Specimen: CD4+ T cells sorted from blood. The receptors stem from a woman aged 18-30 years in good health. Both conserved end residues are part of each CDR3. The order of the fields is CDR3 protein, CDR3 DNA, V gene, J gene, D gene, clone size. D genes are given only for firm matches. Expanded clones are given a class, and other clones once, few, many or no size at all.

CDR3: CATSDPSTSGRTDTQYF
DNA: TGTGCCACCAGTGATCCTTCGACTAGCGGGAGGACAGATACGCAGTATTTT
V: TRBV24-1
J: TRBJ2-3
D: TRBD2
size: few

CDR3: CASSLVNSNQPQHF
DNA: TGTGCCAGCAGCTTAGTTAATAGCAATCAGCCCCAGCATTTT
V: TRBV7-2
J: TRBJ1-5
D: NA
size: few

CDR3: CASSPGQGAPSGAFF
DNA: TGTGCCAGCAGCCCTGGCCAGGGCGCTCCCAGCGGGGCTTTCTTT
V: TRBV12-3/TRBV12-4
J: TRBJ1-1
D: NA
size: few

CDR3: CASSPAAVSEQFF
DNA: TGTGCCAGCAGCCCAGCGGCGGTAAGTGAGCAGTTCTTC
V: TRBV7-2
J: TRBJ2-1
D: NA
size: NA

CDR3: CASSEIPDYYNEQFF
DNA: TGTGCCAGCAGTGAAATCCCCGACTACTACAATGAGCAGTTCTTC
V: TRBV6-1
J: TRBJ2-1
D: NA
size: NA

CDR3: CSVMFYGYTF
DNA: TGCAGCGTGATGTTCTATGGCTACACCTTC
V: TRBV29-1
J: TRBJ1-2
D: NA
size: NA

CDR3: CASRTPGTKSGEQFF
DNA: TGTGCCAGCAGAACACCCGGGACTAAGTCCGGTGAGCAGTTCTTC
V: TRBV6-1
J: TRBJ2-1
D: TRBD2
size: few

CDR3: CASSAPSVDTQYF
DNA: TGTGCCAGCAGCGCACCTAGCGTAGATACGCAGTATTTT
V: TRBV9
J: TRBJ2-3
D: NA
size: few

CDR3: CASSSDRPNTEAFF
DNA: TGCGCCAGCAGCTCCGACAGGCCGAACACTGAAGCTTTCTTT
V: TRBV5-1
J: TRBJ1-1
D: NA
size: few

CDR3: CASSYSPSGGREQFF
DNA: TGTGCCAGCAGTTACAGTCCTAGCGGGGGACGTGAGCAGTTCTTC
V: TRBV6-5
J: TRBJ2-1
D: TRBD2
size: many

CDR3: CSVIIGGTYEQYF
DNA: TGCAGTGTTATAATAGGGGGAACCTACGAGCAGTACTTC
V: TRBV20-1
J: TRBJ2-7
D: NA
size: few

CDR3: CASGRTASSYNEQFF
DNA: TGTGCCAGCGGCCGAACGGCGAGCTCCTACAATGAGCAGTTCTTC
V: TRBV6-1
J: TRBJ2-1
D: NA
size: few

CDR3: CSAHLAGVRNEQFF
DNA: TGCAGTGCTCATCTAGCGGGAGTTCGTAATGAGCAGTTCTTC
V: TRBV20-1
J: TRBJ2-1
D: TRBD2
size: few

CDR3: CASSFNRGRETQYF
DNA: TGTGCCAGCAGCTTCAACAGGGGGCGAGAGACCCAGTACTTC
V: TRBV7-2
J: TRBJ2-5
D: TRBD1
size: NA

CDR3: CASSYVLAGGIEEQYF
DNA: TGTGCCAGCAGTTACGTTTTAGCGGGGGGCATAGAGGAGCAGTACTTC
V: TRBV6-5
J: TRBJ2-7
D: TRBD2
size: NA

CDR3: CASSYYPSGPQETQYF
DNA: TGTGCCAGCAGTTACTACCCTTCGGGACCCCAAGAGACCCAGTACTTC
V: TRBV6-2/TRBV6-3
J: TRBJ2-5
D: NA
size: NA

CDR3: CASSRIEEGETQYF
DNA: TGTGCCAGCAGCCGCATCGAGGAGGGGGAGACCCAGTACTTC
V: TRBV11-3
J: TRBJ2-5
D: NA
size: few

CDR3: CASSLESYYEQFF
DNA: TGTGCCAGCAGTTTAGAATCCTACTATGAGCAGTTCTTC
V: TRBV12-3/TRBV12-4
J: TRBJ2-1
D: NA
size: few

CDR3: CSAQQLTDTQYF
DNA: TGCAGTGCTCAGCAGCTAACAGATACGCAGTATTTT
V: TRBV20-1
J: TRBJ2-3
D: NA
size: NA

CDR3: CASIRGGGRDTEAFF
DNA: TGTGCCAGCATACGAGGGGGCGGTAGGGACACTGAAGCTTTCTTT
V: TRBV2
J: TRBJ1-1
D: TRBD1
size: once

CDR3: CASSLVTVDEQYF
DNA: TGTGCCAGCAGCTTAGTGACCGTGGACGAGCAGTACTTC
V: TRBV7-9
J: TRBJ2-7
D: NA
size: few

CDR3: CASSLQGDGDEQFF
DNA: TGCGCCAGCAGCTTACAGGGGGATGGGGATGAGCAGTTCTTC
V: TRBV5-1
J: TRBJ2-1
D: TRBD1
size: few

CDR3: CSASRRGRGTYEQYF
DNA: TGCAGTGCTAGCCGCCGGGGGCGGGGGACCTACGAGCAGTACTTC
V: TRBV20-1
J: TRBJ2-7
D: NA
size: few

CDR3: CAISPSGSEQFF
DNA: TGTGCCATCAGTCCTAGCGGTTCGGAGCAGTTCTTC
V: TRBV10-3
J: TRBJ2-1
D: TRBD2
size: few

CDR3: CASSLERRRDYNEQFF
DNA: TGCGCCAGCAGCTTGGAACGGCGGCGGGACTACAATGAGCAGTTCTTC
V: TRBV5-1
J: TRBJ2-1
D: NA
size: few

CDR3: CASSLRAGGRNEQFF
DNA: TGTGCCAGCAGCTTAAGGGCAGGCGGGAGGAATGAGCAGTTCTTC
V: TRBV7-9
J: TRBJ2-1
D: TRBD2
size: NA

CDR3: CASSPGGDRTEAFF
DNA: TGTGCCAGCAGCCCGGGGGGGGACCGCACTGAAGCTTTCTTT
V: TRBV7-9
J: TRBJ1-1
D: NA
size: few

CDR3: CSAHSPGLNEQFF
DNA: TGCAGTGCTCACTCCCCGGGACTCAATGAGCAGTTCTTC
V: TRBV20-1
J: TRBJ2-1
D: NA
size: few

CDR3: CASHGAGINTGELFF
DNA: TGTGCCAGTCACGGCGCGGGGATCAACACCGGGGAGCTGTTTTTT
V: TRBV28
J: TRBJ2-2
D: NA
size: NA

CDR3: CASSYLAFF
DNA: TGTGCCAGCAGTTATTTGGCTTTCTTT
V: TRBV6-2/TRBV6-3
J: TRBJ1-1
D: NA
size: few

CDR3: CASSPRGSGTQYF
DNA: TGTGCCAGCAGTCCAAGGGGGAGTGGGACCCAGTACTTC
V: TRBV12-3/TRBV12-4
J: TRBJ2-5
D: NA
size: few

CDR3: CASRWIVDTEAFF
DNA: TGTGCCAGCAGATGGATCGTGGATACTGAAGCTTTCTTT
V: TRBV12-3/TRBV12-4
J: TRBJ1-1
D: NA
size: many

CDR3: CASKRGPPPLHF
DNA: TGTGCCAGCAAAAGGGGACCGCCACCCCTCCACTTT
V: TRBV28
J: TRBJ1-6
D: NA
size: NA

CDR3: CASSFDRESYEQYF
DNA: TGTGCCAGCAGCTTCGACCGGGAGTCCTACGAGCAGTACTTC
V: TRBV7-2
J: TRBJ2-7
D: NA
size: NA

CDR3: CAPSAQGQETQYF
DNA: TGTGCCCCCAGTGCGCAGGGACAAGAGACCCAGTACTTC
V: TRBV24-1
J: TRBJ2-5
D: NA
size: NA

CDR3: CASSSGNLQYF
DNA: TGTGCCAGCAGTTCGGGAAACCTGCAGTACTTC
V: TRBV12-3/TRBV12-4
J: TRBJ2-7
D: NA
size: few

CDR3: CSARGPHPNEQYF
DNA: TGCAGTGCTAGAGGTCCTCACCCCAACGAGCAGTACTTC
V: TRBV20-1
J: TRBJ2-7
D: NA
size: NA

CDR3: CASSLGGNRGAEAFF
DNA: TGTGCCAGCAGCTTAGGAGGGAACAGGGGAGCTGAAGCTTTCTTT
V: TRBV7-3
J: TRBJ1-1
D: TRBD1
size: NA

CDR3: CATSGTRANYNEQFF
DNA: TGTGCCACCAGCGGGACTAGGGCGAACTACAATGAGCAGTTCTTC
V: TRBV15
J: TRBJ2-1
D: TRBD2
size: few

CDR3: CSASMRENEQFF
DNA: TGCAGTGCTAGTATGCGGGAGAATGAGCAGTTCTTC
V: TRBV20-1
J: TRBJ2-1
D: TRBD2
size: few